The subject of this entry is one T cell receptor (beta chain). The clone's antigen remains unknown. Per-base quality was not reported, and no clone a single base away is much larger than it. At diagnosis, tumor, uninvolved tumor-adjacent lung and peripheral blood were collected and then preserved as a mix of FFPE and fresh-frozen material. For TCR repertoire profiling, the blood samples were analyzed as peripheral blood mononuclear cells. The sample comes from a study of T cells in localized non-small cell lung cancer (dated by TCRdb to 2018 to 2021). Background for the entire study: The study examined T cell repertoires in a few hundred patients with early-stage NSCLC and compared tumors with uninvolved tumor-adjacent lungs. The mean age of the NSCLC patients was around 65 years, with 120 to 150 men and 95 to 110 women. All 240 or so NSCLC patients in the cohort were treatment-naive and had localized lung tumors that were resected. General conclusions and limits of the study: Because the study design was exploratory, TCR variables were selected using unadjusted p-values without false-discovery rate correction. The highest T cell clonality was observed in uninvolved tumor-adjacent lung, where clonality exceeded that of tumor, suggesting that antigenic responses were more focused in uninvolved tumor-adjacent lung. A median of around 50 of the top 100 tumor clones turned up in the paired uninvolved adjacent lung, and some 28 of those clones also ranked among the top 100 of that same adjacent lung. Higher blood T cell density associated with longer overall survival, while higher adjacent-lung clonality associated with shorter survival. Because multi-region tumor sequencing was not done, intratumor heterogeneity could not be ruled out.

The CDR3 spans 15 residues, from the cysteine through the phenylalanine. The DNA shown is the 45-base CDR3, in frame from base 1. The germline V gene gives CDR1 as SGHTA and CDR2 as FQGNSA. V is clipped by 6 bases and J by 7 bases, and the sequence between their germline boundaries is 19 bases long. The immunoSEQ Assay was used to sequence TCR beta CDR3 regions from DNA. The study's processing was this. T cell density was computed as TCR beta template counts normalized to usable DNA estimated by amplifying housekeeping genes. Richness was estimated with the preseqR package, extrapolating to 400,000 templates for PBMC samples and 120,000 templates for tissue samples. Clonality was defined by subtracting Pielou's evenness from one. Tissue-enriched TCRs were identified by differential abundance testing using productive amino-acid clonotypes, minimum total count 5 and alpha 0.1. The Jaccard Index and the Morisita Overlap Index were used to measure how much the repertoires overlapped between compartments. GLIPH clustered TCR beta CDR3s with public tetramer-defined viral CDR3s; viral motifs required at least three viral sequences plus V-gene enrichment. In its TCRdb copy, this immuneACCESS table keeps in-frame sequences only and misses some clones. Where compared with another copy, unresolved V genes explain less than half of these, and the others have no known cause. V and J calls and clone size are given by that table; D and trimming were obtained from the DNA. This sample has almost 35,000 clones in its table, and approximately 93% of those were observed once. The ten largest make up 7.9% of the sample.

The sequence joins TRBV7-2 to TRBJ1-5, and possibly TRBD1, on 5 matching bases. The sequence derives from a female donor at least 60 years old with stage I lung adenocarcinoma. The material sequenced was peripheral blood, taken before any cancer treatment. The CDR3 region reads CASSTSSGLGQPQHF. The nucleotides are TGTGCCAGCAGTACATCCTCGGGGCTCGGGCAGCCCCAGCATTTT.